Below are 11 T cell receptor beta chains sequenced from a single sample in a study of CD4+ T cells in melanoma. The protocol was immunoSEQ multiplex PCR, while the TCRdb copy is restricted to in-frame clones and leaves out a portion. In the table there are roughly 60,000 clones, over 60% of which are singletons. Sequenced material: tumor tissue. Receptor source: a human donor with melanoma.

The rearrangement uses TRBV11-1 and TRBJ2-1; 9 nucleotides match TRBD2. Trimming at V came to 4 bases and at J to 7 bases, leaving 14 bases not matched to a gene. This CDR3 is built from 17 residues. Germline CDR1 SGHAT, CDR2 FQDESV (reference sequence). The CDR3 sequence: CASSSGGGAGGHNEQFF. The CDR3 nucleotides are TGTGCCAGCAGCTCTGGCGGCGGAGCGGGGGGACATAATGAGCAGTTCTTC.

By sample share, this clone is medium-sized. The chain carries TRBV11-1 and TRBJ1-1; TRBD1 is a possible D gene (5 bases). With 2 bases removed from V and 5 bases from J, the gap between germline ends came to 9 bases. This CDR3 is built from 13 residues. Germline lookup yields CDR1 SGHAT and CDR2 FQDESV (reference sequence). The CDR3 DNA follows: TGTGCCAGCAGCTTACAGGGCTTTACTGAAGCTTTCTTT. The encoded protein is CASSLQGFTEAFF.

This rearrangement joins TRBV7-8 to TRBJ1-5; D might be TRBD1 (6 bases). This CDR3 has 15 amino acids. The V gene's germline CDR1 is SGHVS and CDR2 FQNEAQ. V was clipped by 6 bases and J by 13 bases, with 25 bases between them. CDR3 sequence: CASRLRGDDISGQHF. The CDR3 DNA sequence: TGTGCCAGCAGACTAAGGGGGGACGATATCAGCGGGCAGCATTTT.

The chain employs TRBV6-6 and TRBJ1-2; maybe TRBD1 (5 bases). V was clipped by 2 bases and J by 5 bases, with 15 bases between them. Germline CDR1 MNHNY, CDR2 SVGAGI (reference sequence). The CDR3 totals 15 residues. The CDR3 reads CASSYRSGTSYGYTF. The CDR3 DNA is TGTGCCAGCAGTTACCGGTCTGGGACGTCTTATGGCTACACCTTC.

V usage is TRBV7-2 and J usage is TRBJ1-2, with 9 bases identical to TRBD1. The CDR3 is 15 amino acids. Per the germline V gene, CDR1 is SGHTA and CDR2 is FQGNSA. After removal of 7 bases from V and 2 bases from J, the junction contained 8 bases not matched to a gene. The CDR3 DNA reads TGTGCCAGCAAATTCACAGGGGGCGTGAACTATGGCTACACCTTC. Amino acid sequence: CASKFTGGVNYGYTF.

The gene calls are TRBV27 and TRBJ2-7, with D possibly TRBD2 on 5 matching bases. Germline CDR1 is MNHEY and CDR2 is SMNVEV (reference sequence). V was cut by 8 bases and J by 9 bases, with 23 bases left in between. The CDR3 is 14 residues long. CDR3 nucleotides: TGTGCCAGCGGAGTGGGCGGGTCAACAATGCCGCAGTACTTC. It encodes CASGVGGSTMPQYF.

J is TRBJ1-4 and V is TRBV7-2, with D possibly matching TRBD1 (6 bases). In germline, CDR1 is SGHTA, CDR2 FQGNSA. This CDR3 spans 14 amino acids. V lost 5 bases, J lost 7 bases, and 14 bases lay in between. This CDR3 reads CASSPGHHGEKLFF. The CDR3 nucleotides are TGTGCCAGCAGCCCGGGACATCACGGTGAAAAACTGTTTTTT. The full variable domain, its missing parts supplied by reference TRBV7-2 and TRBJ1-4, is GAGVSQSPSNKVTEKGKDVELRCDPISGHTALYWYRQSLGQGLEFLIYFQGNSAPDKSGLPSDRFSAERTGGSVSTLTIQRTQQEDSAVYLCASSPGHHGEKLFFGSGTQLSVL.

The rearrangement links TRBV13 to TRBJ2-7; maybe TRBD2 (6 bases). The CDR3 length is 12 residues. Per germline, CDR1 PRHDT and CDR2 FYEKMQ (reference sequence). Trimming shortened V by 0 bases and J by 7 bases, and 7 bases separated the two germline ends. This CDR3 reads CASSLGLAEQYF. CDR3 coding DNA: TGTGCCAGCAGCTTAGGTCTAGCGGAGCAGTACTTC. The full variable domain, its missing parts supplied by reference TRBV13 and TRBJ2-7, is AAGVIQSPRHLIKEKRETATLKCYPIPRHDTVYWYQQGPGQDPQFLISFYEKMQSDKGSIPDRFSAQQFSDYHSELNMSSLELGDSALYFCASSLGLAEQYFGPGTRLTVT.

This clone was found a few times. The chain has TRBV6-6 and TRBJ1-6; 8 positions match TRBD1. This CDR3 comprises 14 residues. Per the germline V gene, CDR1 is MNHNY and CDR2 is SVGAGI (reference sequence). The J segment lost 9 bases and the V segment lost 6 bases, leaving 7 bases of the junction unmatched. In nucleotides, the CDR3 is TGTGCCAGCAGGGCACGGACAGGGATTTCACCCCTCCACTTT. Encoded protein: CASRARTGISPLHF.

The chain employs TRBV7-2 and TRBJ1-2; 10 nucleotides match TRBD1. The V segment lost 5 bases and the J segment 7 bases; nucleotides outside the gene matches: 13. The germline gives CDR1 SGHTA, CDR2 FQGNSA. This CDR3 is built from 16 residues. CDR3 sequence reads: CASSPYIPGQGTGYTF. CDR3 nucleotide sequence: TGTGCCAGCAGCCCCTATATCCCGGGACAGGGGACTGGCTACACCTTC.

This clone was detected many times. The chain couples TRBV5-4 to TRBJ1-6; TRBD1 aligns across 7 bases. Germline-derived CDR1 and CDR2 are SGHNT and YYREEE (reference sequence). After removal of 1 base from V and 10 bases from J, the junction contained 8 bases not matched to a gene. The CDR3 is 15 amino acids. The CDR3 DNA reads as TGTGCCAGCAGCTTGAACAGGGGATTAGGATCACCCCTCCACTTT. Translating gives CASSLNRGLGSPLHF.